What follows are 14 T cell receptor beta chains derived from one specimen sequenced in a study of blood T cell repertoires in COVID-19. The assay was immunoSEQ multiplex PCR, and TCRdb's table has in-frame clones only and misses some. Of about 160,000 clones in the sample, just under 95% are singletons; the top ten hold approximately 4.6%. The sequenced material came from peripheral blood. Receptor source: a woman aged 50 to 65 with acute or convalescent COVID-19.

This rearrangement joins TRBV12-3 or TRBV12-4 to TRBJ1-1; TRBD1 aligns across 9 bases. The CDR3 loop spans 12 amino acids. Trimming took 7 bases from V and 7 from J; bases not matched to a gene: 4. CDR3 residues: CASTPGQGEAFF. The CDR3 DNA reads TGTGCCAGCACTCCGGGACAGGGTGAAGCTTTCTTT.

A single count supports this clone. The CDR3 loop reads CASSSRGWVGAGYGYTF. The CDR3, as DNA: TGTGCCAGCAGCTCCCGGGGTTGGGTGGGGGCAGGCTATGGCTACACCTTC. The rearrangement links TRBV7-2 to TRBJ1-2; D is possibly TRBD1 (6 bases). V dropped 4 bases and J dropped 4 bases, with 22 bases sitting between them. The CDR3 loop spans 17 amino acids. Germline CDR1 and CDR2: SGHTA and FQGNSA.

The chain combines TRBV4-1 with TRBJ2-5; 12 bases agree with TRBD2. V shed 2 bases and J 5 bases; nucleotides not matched to a gene: 9. Germline assignment: CDR1 MGHRA and CDR2 YSYEKL. The CDR3 sequence is 17 residues long. CDR3 protein: CASSQLPSGRAGETQYF. The CDR3 bases are TGCGCCAGCAGCCAACTACCTAGCGGGAGGGCCGGTGAGACCCAGTACTTC.

This clone has just one count. V is TRBV6-5 and J is TRBJ2-7; no firm D call. The V and J ends lost 10 bases and 3 bases respectively, with 13 bases between them. The CDR3 has 12 residues. Germline V gene sequence: CDR1 MNHEY, CDR2 SVGAGI. Here the CDR3 DNA reads TGTGCCACGAGGAGCACCTTCTACGAGCAGTACTTC. Its translation: CATRSTFYEQYF.

The chain carries TRBV10-3 and TRBJ2-7; D perhaps matches TRBD2 (6 bases). CDR1 and CDR2 from the germline V gene are ENHRY and SYGVKD. V was clipped by 10 bases and J by 7 bases, with 14 bases between them. The CDR3 runs to 11 residues. CDR3 residues: CATGLWKEQYF. CDR3 coding DNA: TGTGCCACCGGACTATGGAAGGAGCAGTACTTC.

The J gene is TRBJ2-5, the V gene TRBV19; D possibly corresponds to TRBD1 (6 bases). The CDR3 has 14 residues. V lost 6 bases and J 1 base, leaving 12 bases between the germline ends. From germline, CDR1 is LNHDA and CDR2 SQIVND (reference sequence). The CDR3 DNA is TGTGCCAGTAGCATACAGGGCTTCCAAGAGACCCAGTACTTC. Translating it yields CASSIQGFQETQYF.

This rearrangement joins TRBV18 to TRBJ1-1; D not certain. Trimming took 5 bases from V and 1 from J, leaving 8 bases between them. Germline V gene data show CDR1 as KGHSH and CDR2 as LQKENI. The CDR3 has 13 residues. CDR3 in DNA: TGTGCCAGCTCAAGCGGAACGAACACTGAAGCTTTCTTT. Translated: CASSSGTNTEAFF.

This chain uses TRBV3-1 (or the pseudogene TRBV3-2) with TRBJ1-5, with a possible D match to TRBD1 (5 bases). The germline V gene encodes CDR1 LGHDT and CDR2 YNNKEL (reference sequence). Trimming removed 4 bases at V and 4 bases at J, with 14 bases between. The CDR3 sequence is 15 residues long. CDR3 nucleotide sequence: TGTGCCAGCAGCCGAACTTCGGGGGTAAATCAGCCCCAGCATTTT. Residues: CASSRTSGVNQPQHF.

The gene calls are TRBV28 and TRBJ2-2, with 7 bases matching TRBD1. This CDR3 is 14 amino acids long. V gave up 6 bases and J gave up 4 bases; unmatched junction bases: 5. CDR1 and CDR2 (germline): MDHEN, SYDVKM. DNA for the CDR3: TGTGCCAGCAGCCCGGGACAGATCACCGGGGAGCTGTTTTTT. Translated: CASSPGQITGELFF.

The rearrangement uses TRBV19 and TRBJ2-1, with 8 bases lining up with TRBD2. There are 14 residues in the CDR3. The ends lost 1 base at V and 7 bases at J; junction bases unmatched: 3. Germline assignment: CDR1 LNHDA and CDR2 SQIVND (reference sequence). The CDR3 DNA follows: TGTGCCAGTAGTATAGTTGCTAGCGGGAATGAGCAGTTCTTC. It is translated as CASSIVASGNEQFF.

This clone was found a few times. In the same sample, other DNA sequences code for this CDR3. This chain connects TRBV15 to TRBJ2-6; D gene ambiguous. V was pared by 1 base and J by 0 bases, with 4 bases between. Germline V CDR1 and CDR2: LNHNV, YYDKDF (reference sequence). The CDR3 has 15 residues. Written as DNA, the CDR3 is TGTGCCACCAGCAGAGTTCGCTCTGGGGCCAACGTCCTGACTTTC. The encoded protein is CATSRVRSGANVLTF.

This chain links TRBV12-3 or TRBV12-4 with TRBJ1-1, with D uncertain. The V end was cut by 6 bases, the J end by 12 bases, with 17 bases between. There are 12 residues in the CDR3. The CDR3 loop reads CASSPPGIESFF. CDR3 nucleotides: TGTGCCAGCAGCCCCCCGGGGATCGAATCTTTCTTT.

J is TRBJ1-1 and V is TRBV24-1; TRBD1 matches at 7 bases. V shed 3 bases and J 10 bases; nucleotides not matched to a gene: 4. In germline, CDR1 is KGHDR, CDR2 SFDVKD. The CDR3 length is 12 residues. CDR3 loop: CATSDRDRRAFF. The CDR3 nucleotides read TGTGCCACCAGTGATCGGGACAGAAGAGCTTTCTTT.

The gene calls are TRBV7-9 and TRBJ1-2; D may be TRBD1 (6 bases). Trimming removed 3 bases at V and 6 bases at J, with 14 bases between. CDR3 length equals 14 residues. From germline, CDR1 is SEHNR and CDR2 FQNEAQ (reference sequence). The CDR3 region has the DNA TGTGCCAGCAGCTTGCCAGGGGAATTAAATGGCTACACCTTC. Protein sequence: CASSLPGELNGYTF.